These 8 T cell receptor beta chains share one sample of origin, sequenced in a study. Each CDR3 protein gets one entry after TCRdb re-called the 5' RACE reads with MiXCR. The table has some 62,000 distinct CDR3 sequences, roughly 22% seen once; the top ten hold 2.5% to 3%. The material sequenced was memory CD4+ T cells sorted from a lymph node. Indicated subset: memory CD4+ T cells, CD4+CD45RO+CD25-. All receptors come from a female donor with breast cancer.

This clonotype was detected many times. CDR3 in amino acids: CSARDRMRQIFYEQYF. CDR3 sequence (DNA): TGCAGTGCTAGAGATCGAATGAGGCAGATCTTCTACGAGCAGTACTTC. V and J are TRBV20-1 and TRBJ2-7; D unclear. Germline assignment: CDR1 DFQATT and CDR2 SNEGSKA (reference sequence). The V gene lost 0 bases and the J gene lost 3 bases, with 18 bases spanning the gap. This CDR3 contains 16 residues.

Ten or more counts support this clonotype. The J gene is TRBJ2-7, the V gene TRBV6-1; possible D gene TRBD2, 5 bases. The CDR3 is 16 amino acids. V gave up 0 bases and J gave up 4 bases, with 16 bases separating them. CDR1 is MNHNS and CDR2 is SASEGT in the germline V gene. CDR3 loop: CASSEAHEGRVYEQYF. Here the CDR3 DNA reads TGTGCCAGCAGTGAAGCGCATGAGGGAAGGGTATACGAGCAGTACTTC.

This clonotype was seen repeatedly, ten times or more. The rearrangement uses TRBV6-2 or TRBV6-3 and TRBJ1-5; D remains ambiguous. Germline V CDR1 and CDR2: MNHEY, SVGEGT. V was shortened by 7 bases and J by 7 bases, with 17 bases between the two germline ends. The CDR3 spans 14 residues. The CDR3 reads CASTEELDGQPQHF. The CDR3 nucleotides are TGTGCCAGCACCGAAGAGTTGGACGGGCAGCCCCAGCATTTT.

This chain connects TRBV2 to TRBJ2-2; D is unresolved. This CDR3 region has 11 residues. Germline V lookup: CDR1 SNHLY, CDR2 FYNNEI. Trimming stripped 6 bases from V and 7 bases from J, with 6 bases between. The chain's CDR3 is CASRGIGELFF. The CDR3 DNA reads TGTGCCAGCAGGGGAATCGGGGAGCTGTTTTTT.

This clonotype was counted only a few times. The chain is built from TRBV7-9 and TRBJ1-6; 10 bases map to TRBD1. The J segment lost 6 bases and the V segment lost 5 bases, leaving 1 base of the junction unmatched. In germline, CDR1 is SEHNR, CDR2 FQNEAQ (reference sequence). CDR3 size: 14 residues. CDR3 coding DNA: TGTGCCAGCAGCCGGACAGGGGGTAATTCACCCCTCCACTTT. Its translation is CASSRTGGNSPLHF.

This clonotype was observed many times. CDR3 residues: CSAWDRPNQPQHF. DNA for the CDR3: TGCAGTGCTTGGGACAGGCCTAATCAGCCCCAGCATTTT. The gene calls are TRBV20-1 and TRBJ1-5; TRBD1 matches at 8 bases. J lost 4 bases, V lost 5 bases, and 4 bases had no gene match. The CDR3 is made up of 13 amino acids. Per germline, CDR1 DFQATT and CDR2 SNEGSKA (reference sequence).

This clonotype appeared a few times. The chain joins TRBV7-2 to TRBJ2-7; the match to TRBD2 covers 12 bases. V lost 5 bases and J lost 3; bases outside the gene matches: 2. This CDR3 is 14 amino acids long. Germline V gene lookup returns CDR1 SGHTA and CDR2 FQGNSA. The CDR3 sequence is CASSRLAGDYEQYF. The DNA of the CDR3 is TGTGCCAGCAGCCGACTAGCGGGGGACTACGAGCAGTACTTC.

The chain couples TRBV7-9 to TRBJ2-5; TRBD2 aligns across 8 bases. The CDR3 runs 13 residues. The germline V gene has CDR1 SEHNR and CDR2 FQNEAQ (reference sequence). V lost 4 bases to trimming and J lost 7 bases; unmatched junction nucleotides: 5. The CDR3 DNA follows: TGTGCCAGCAGCTCCGCGGGGGGAGGGACCCAGTACTTC. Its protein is CASSSAGGGTQYF.